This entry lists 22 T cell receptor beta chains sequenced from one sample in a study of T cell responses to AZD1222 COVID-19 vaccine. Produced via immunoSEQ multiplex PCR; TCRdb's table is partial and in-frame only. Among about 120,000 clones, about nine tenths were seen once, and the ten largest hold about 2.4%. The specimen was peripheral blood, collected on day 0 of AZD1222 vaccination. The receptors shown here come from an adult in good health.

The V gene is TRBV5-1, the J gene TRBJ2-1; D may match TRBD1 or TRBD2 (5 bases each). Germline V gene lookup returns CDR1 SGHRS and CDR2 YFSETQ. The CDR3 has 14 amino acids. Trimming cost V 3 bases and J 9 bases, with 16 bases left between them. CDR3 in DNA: TGCGCCAGCAGCTATCCCGGACCGAGGGGTGAGCAGTTCTTC. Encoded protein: CASSYPGPRGEQFF.

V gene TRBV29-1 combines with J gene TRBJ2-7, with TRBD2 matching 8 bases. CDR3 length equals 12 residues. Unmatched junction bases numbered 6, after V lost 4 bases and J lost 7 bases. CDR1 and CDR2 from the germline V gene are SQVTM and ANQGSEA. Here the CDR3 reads CSVVREVEEQYF. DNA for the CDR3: TGCAGCGTTGTGCGGGAGGTCGAGGAGCAGTACTTC.

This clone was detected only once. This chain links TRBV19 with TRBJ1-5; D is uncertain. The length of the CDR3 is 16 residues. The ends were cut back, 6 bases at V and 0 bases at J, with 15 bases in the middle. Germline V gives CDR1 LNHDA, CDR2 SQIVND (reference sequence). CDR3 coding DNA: TGTGCCAGTAGCCCCGTTCGGTTGCTTAGCAATCAGCCCCAGCATTTT. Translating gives CASSPVRLLSNQPQHF.

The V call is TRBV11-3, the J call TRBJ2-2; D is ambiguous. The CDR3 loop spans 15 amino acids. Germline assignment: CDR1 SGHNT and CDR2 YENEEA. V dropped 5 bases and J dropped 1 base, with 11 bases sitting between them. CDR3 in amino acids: CASSRTPVNTGELFF. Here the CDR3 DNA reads TGTGCCAGCAGCCGGACCCCAGTGAACACCGGGGAGCTGTTTTTT.

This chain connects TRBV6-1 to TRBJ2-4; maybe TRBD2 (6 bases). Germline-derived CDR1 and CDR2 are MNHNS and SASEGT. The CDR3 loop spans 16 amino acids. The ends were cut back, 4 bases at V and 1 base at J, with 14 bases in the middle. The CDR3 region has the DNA TGTGCCAGCAGTGCCCGGGAAGGGAGGGCCAAAAACATTCAGTACTTC. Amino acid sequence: CASSAREGRAKNIQYF.

The CDR3 spells CASSPSSSNQPQHF. The CDR3 DNA is TGTGCCAGCAGCCCCAGTTCTAGCAATCAGCCCCAGCATTTT. The genes are TRBV5-7 and TRBJ1-5, with D uncertain. TRBV5-7 has ORF status, its function being uncertain. This CDR3 has 14 amino acids. V lost 4 bases, J lost 0 bases, and 8 bases lay in between.

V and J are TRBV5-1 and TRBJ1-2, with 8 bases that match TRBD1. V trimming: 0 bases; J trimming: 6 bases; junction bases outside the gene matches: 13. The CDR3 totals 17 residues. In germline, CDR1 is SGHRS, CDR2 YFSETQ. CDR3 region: CASSLEGRAGGVHGYTF. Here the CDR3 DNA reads TGCGCCAGCAGCTTGGAAGGTCGGGCAGGGGGCGTACATGGCTACACCTTC.

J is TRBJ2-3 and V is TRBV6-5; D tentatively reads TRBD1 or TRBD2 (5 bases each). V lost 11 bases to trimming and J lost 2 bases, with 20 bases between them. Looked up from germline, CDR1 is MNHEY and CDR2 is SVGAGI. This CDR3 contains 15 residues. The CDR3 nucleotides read TGTGCCGTAACCCCAGGGAATAGCGCCACAGATACGCAGTATTTT. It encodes CAVTPGNSATDTQYF.

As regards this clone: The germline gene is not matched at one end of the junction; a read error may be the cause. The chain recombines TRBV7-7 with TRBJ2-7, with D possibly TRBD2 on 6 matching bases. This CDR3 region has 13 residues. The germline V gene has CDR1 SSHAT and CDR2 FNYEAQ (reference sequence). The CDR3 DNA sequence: TGTGCTAGCAGCCCCCTGGGGCGGGGCGAGCAGTACTTC. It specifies CASSPLGRGEQYF.

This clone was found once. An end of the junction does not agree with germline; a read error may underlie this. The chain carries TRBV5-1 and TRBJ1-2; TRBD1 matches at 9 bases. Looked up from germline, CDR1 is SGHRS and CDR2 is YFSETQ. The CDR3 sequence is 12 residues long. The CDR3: CASSEPGQGDSF. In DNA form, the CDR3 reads TGCGCCAGCAGCGAACCGGGACAGGGAGATTCCTTC.

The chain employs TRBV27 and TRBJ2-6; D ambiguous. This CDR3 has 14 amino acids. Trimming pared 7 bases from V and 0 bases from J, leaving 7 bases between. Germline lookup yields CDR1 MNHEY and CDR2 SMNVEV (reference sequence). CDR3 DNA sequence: TGTGCCAGCATGACGCGCTCTGGGGCCAACGTCCTGACTTTC. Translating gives CASMTRSGANVLTF.

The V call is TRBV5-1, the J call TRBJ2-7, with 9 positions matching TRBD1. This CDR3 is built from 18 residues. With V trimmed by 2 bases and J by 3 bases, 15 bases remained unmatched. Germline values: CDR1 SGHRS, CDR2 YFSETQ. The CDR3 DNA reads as TGCGCCAGCAGCTTAATCCCCTCCACCTTGACAGGGGGCTACGAGCAGTACTTC. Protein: CASSLIPSTLTGGYEQYF.

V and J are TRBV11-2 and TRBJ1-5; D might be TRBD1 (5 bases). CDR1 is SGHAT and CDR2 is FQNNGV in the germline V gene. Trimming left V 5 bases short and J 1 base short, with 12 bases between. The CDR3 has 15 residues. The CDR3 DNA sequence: TGTGCCAGCAGCCGCGGGCAGGGCAGCAATCAGCCCCAGCATTTT. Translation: CASSRGQGSNQPQHF.

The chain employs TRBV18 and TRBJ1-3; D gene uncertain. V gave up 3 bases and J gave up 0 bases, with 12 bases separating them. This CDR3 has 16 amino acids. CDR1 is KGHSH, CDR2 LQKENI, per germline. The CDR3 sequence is CASSPSGGFSGNTIYF. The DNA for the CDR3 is TGTGCCAGCTCACCGTCAGGAGGGTTCTCTGGAAACACCATATATTTT.

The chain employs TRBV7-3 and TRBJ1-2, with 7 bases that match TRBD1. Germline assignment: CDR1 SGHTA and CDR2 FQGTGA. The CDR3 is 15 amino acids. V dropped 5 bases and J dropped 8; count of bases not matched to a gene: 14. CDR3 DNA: TGTGCCAGCAGCCCCAAACAGGGGCCGGGCCAGGGCTACACCTTC. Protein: CASSPKQGPGQGYTF.

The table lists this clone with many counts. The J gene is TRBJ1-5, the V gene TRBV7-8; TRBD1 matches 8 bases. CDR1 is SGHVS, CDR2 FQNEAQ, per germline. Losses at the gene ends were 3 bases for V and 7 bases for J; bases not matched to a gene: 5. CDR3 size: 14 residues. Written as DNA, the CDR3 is TGTGCCAGCAGCTTTGGACAGGGCAGGCAGCCCCAGCATTTT. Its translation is CASSFGQGRQPQHF.

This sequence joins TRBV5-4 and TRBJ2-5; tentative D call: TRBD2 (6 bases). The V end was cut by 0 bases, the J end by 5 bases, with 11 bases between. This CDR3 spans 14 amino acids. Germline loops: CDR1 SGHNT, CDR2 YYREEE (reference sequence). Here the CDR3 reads CASSLGPGVETQYF. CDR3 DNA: TGTGCCAGCAGCTTGGGTCCGGGAGTCGAGACCCAGTACTTC.

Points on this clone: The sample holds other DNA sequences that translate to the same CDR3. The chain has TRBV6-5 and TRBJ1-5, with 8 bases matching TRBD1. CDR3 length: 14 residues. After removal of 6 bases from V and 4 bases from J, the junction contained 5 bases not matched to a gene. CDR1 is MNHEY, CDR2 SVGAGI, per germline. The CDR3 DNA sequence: TGTGCCAGCAGGCCTACAGGGGGGAATCAGCCCCAGCATTTT. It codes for CASRPTGGNQPQHF.

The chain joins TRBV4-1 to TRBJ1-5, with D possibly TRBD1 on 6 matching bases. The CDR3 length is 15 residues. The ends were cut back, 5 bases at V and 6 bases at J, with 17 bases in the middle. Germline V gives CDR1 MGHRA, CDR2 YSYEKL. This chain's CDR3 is CASSRGLQGRQPQHF. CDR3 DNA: TGCGCCAGCAGCAGGGGCCTACAGGGCCGTCAGCCCCAGCATTTT.

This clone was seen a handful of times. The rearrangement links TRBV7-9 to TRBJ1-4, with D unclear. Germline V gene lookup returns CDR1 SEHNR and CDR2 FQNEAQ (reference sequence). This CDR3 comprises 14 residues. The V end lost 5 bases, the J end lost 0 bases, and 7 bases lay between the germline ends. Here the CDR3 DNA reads TGTGCCAGCAGCCTTCATACAACTAATGAAAAACTGTTTTTT. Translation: CASSLHTTNEKLFF.

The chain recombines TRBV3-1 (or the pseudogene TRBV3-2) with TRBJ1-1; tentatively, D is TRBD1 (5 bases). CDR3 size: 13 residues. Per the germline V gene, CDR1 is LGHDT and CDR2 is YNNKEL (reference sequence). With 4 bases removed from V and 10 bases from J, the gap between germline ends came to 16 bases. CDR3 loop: CASSLLRDGGAFF. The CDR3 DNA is TGTGCCAGCAGCCTCCTTAGGGACGGGGGAGCTTTCTTT.

Here the CDR3 reads CASSLELVSNGELFF. CDR3 in DNA: TGTGCCAGCAGCTTAGAACTAGTATCGAACGGGGAGCTGTTTTTT. The J gene is TRBJ2-2, the V gene TRBV7-9; the D gene is possibly TRBD2 (5 bases). The V end was cut by 1 base, the J end by 7 bases, with 13 bases between. CDR1 SEHNR and CDR2 FQNEAQ come from the germline V gene (reference sequence). This CDR3 spans 15 amino acids.